This entry concerns a single TCR beta chain. Amplification used 60 Vbeta primers and 13 Jbeta primers. The repertoire was sequenced with immunoSEQ multiplex PCR; TCRdb's copy has only in-frame clones and lacks some. The sample records some 200,000 clones, over 80% being singletons. The entry originates in a study of cytomegalovirus exposure and HLA in healthy donors. The CDR3 loop spans 14 amino acids. Trimming shortened V by 1 base and J by 5 bases, and 10 bases separated the two germline ends. Germline loops: CDR1 SGHDT, CDR2 YYEEEE. This chain connects TRBV5-6 to TRBJ1-5, with D possibly TRBD1 on 5 matching bases. Specimen: PBMCs. The origin of this receptor is a boy younger than 10 in good health and CMV-seronegative. CDR3 region: CASSLWTGDQPQHF. DNA of the CDR3: TGTGCCAGCAGCTTGTGGACGGGGGATCAGCCCCAGCATTTT.